This is a list of T cell receptor beta chains from one sample in a study of blood T cell repertoires in COVID-19. Data came from immunoSEQ multiplex PCR; TCRdb stores just in-frame clones and leaves some out. The sample lists 35,000 to 40,000 clones, roughly 83% occurring once. Sequencing input: peripheral blood. These TCRs come from a human donor with acute or convalescent COVID-19. The donor label of this sample is uncertain. Both conserved end residues are part of each CDR3. The D gene is left open where the match is weak. The listing skips clone size in some rows; elsewhere it reads once, few, many or a size class.

NA NA TRBJ2-5 TRBV5-1 CASSFGQAQETQYF TGCGCCAGCAGCTTTGGACAAGCTCAAGAGACCCAGTACTTC
NA NA TRBJ2-7 TRBV21-1 CASSWTQWAAYEQYF TGTGCCAGCAGCTGGACTCAGTGGGCCGCTTACGAGCAGTACTTC
NA NA TRBJ2-1 TRBV7-2 CASIPRTTYNEQFF TGTGCCAGCATCCCCCGGACTACTTACAATGAGCAGTTCTTC
few NA TRBJ1-1 TRBV19 CASSAALLMNTEAFF TGTGCCAGTAGTGCGGCCCTTCTTATGAACACTGAAGCTTTCTTT
NA NA TRBJ1-1 TRBV5-5 CASSFTGSLNTEAFF TGTGCCAGCAGCTTCACCGGGAGCTTGAACACTGAAGCTTTCTTT
NA TRBD1 TRBJ1-2 TRBV5-1 CASSLAVGTGDYGYTF TGCGCCAGCAGCTTGGCCGTCGGGACAGGGGATTATGGCTACACCTTC
few NA TRBJ1-2 TRBV6-5 CASRIDIDYGYTF TGTGCCAGCAGAATAGATATTGACTATGGCTACACCTTC
NA TRBD1 TRBJ2-3 TRBV6-6 CASSSRTGEDTDTQYF TGTGCCAGCAGTTCACGGACAGGGGAAGACACAGATACGCAGTATTTT
few TRBD2 TRBJ2-7 TRBV28 CASSLRVTSGRTYEQYF TGTGCCAGCAGTCTTAGAGTTACTAGCGGGAGGACCTACGAGCAGTACTTC
NA NA TRBJ2-1 TRBV25-1 CASSFTNEQFF TGTGCCAGCAGCTTTACAAATGAGCAGTTCTTC
NA NA TRBJ2-1 TRBV9 CASSVDTSTYNEQFF TGTGCCAGCAGCGTAGATACAAGTACCTACAATGAGCAGTTCTTC
NA NA TRBJ1-2 TRBV18 CASSQSGGGINYGYTF TGTGCCAGCTCCCAAAGCGGGGGAGGGATTAACTATGGCTACACCTTC
NA NA TRBJ2-3 TRBV20-1 CSQLALDTQYF TGCAGCCAGCTAGCGTTAGATACGCAGTATTTT
NA NA TRBJ2-2 TRBV4-1 CASSLRVLDPNPGELFF TGCGCCAGCAGCCTGCGGGTTTTGGACCCGAACCCCGGGGAGCTGTTTTTT
few TRBD2 TRBJ2-1 TRBV7-8 CASSLAPRLAGLNEQFF TGTGCCAGCAGCTTAGCCCCCCGACTAGCGGGGCTCAATGAGCAGTTCTTC
NA NA TRBJ2-7 TRBV27 CASSFRWGSAYEQYF TGTGCCAGCAGTTTCCGCTGGGGTAGCGCCTACGAGCAGTACTTC
NA TRBD1 TRBJ2-7 TRBV5-1 CASSYASGTGGYEQYF TGCGCCAGCAGCTACGCCTCCGGGACAGGGGGGTACGAGCAGTACTTC
NA NA TRBJ2-3 TRBV30 CAWIHLGNHNTQYF TGTGCCTGGATCCATCTCGGGAACCACAATACGCAGTATTTT
NA NA TRBJ1-3 TRBV5-1 CASSGDLADTIYF TGCGCCAGCAGCGGGGACTTAGCGGACACCATATATTTT
NA TRBD2 TRBJ2-7 TRBV4-1 CASSRRWEGNEQYF TGCGCCAGCAGCCGAAGGTGGGAGGGGAACGAGCAGTACTTC
few NA TRBJ1-2 TRBV5-1 CASSLRDSGYTF TGCGCCAGCAGCTTGCGTGACAGCGGCTACACCTTC
few NA TRBJ1-2 TRBV7-9 CASRPRRVHYGYTF TGTGCCAGCAGGCCTCGGAGGGTCCACTATGGCTACACCTTC
NA NA TRBJ2-7 TRBV30 CAWSPGAPGSYEQYF TGTGCCTGGAGCCCAGGGGCCCCCGGCTCCTACGAGCAGTACTTC
few TRBD2 TRBJ2-1 TRBV9 CASSVVGSGVSSYNEQFF TGTGCCAGCAGCGTAGTAGGTAGCGGGGTCAGCTCCTACAATGAGCAGTTCTTC
few NA TRBJ1-2 TRBV20-1 CSASKPPGEGYGYTF TGCAGTGCTAGTAAACCGCCGGGGGAGGGCTATGGCTACACCTTC
many NA TRBJ1-2 TRBV6-4 CASSDTPQGPIYGYTF TGTGCCAGCAGTGACACTCCCCAGGGGCCAATCTATGGCTACACCTTC
NA TRBD1 TRBJ2-1 TRBV4-1 CASRPPGTGEGNEQFF TGCGCCAGCAGACCCCCTGGGACAGGGGAGGGGAATGAGCAGTTCTTC
NA TRBD1 TRBJ2-7 TRBV7-2 CASSLATGAYEQYF TGTGCCAGCAGCTTAGCCACAGGGGCGTACGAGCAGTACTTC
NA TRBD2 TRBJ2-7 TRBV20-1 CSASASGTYEQYF TGCAGTGCTAGTGCTAGCGGGACCTACGAGCAGTACTTC
once TRBD1 TRBJ1-2 TRBV5-5 CASSVQGAAGYTF TGTGCCAGCAGCGTCCAGGGGGCAGCTGGCTACACCTTC
NA NA TRBJ1-2 TRBV30 CAWSVRTVGGYTF TGTGCCTGGAGTGTTCGGACAGTTGGTGGCTACACCTTC
NA NA TRBJ1-6 TRBV30 CAWSPYWVSTSNSPLHF TGTGCCTGGAGCCCTTACTGGGTGAGCACTAGTAATTCACCCCTCCACTTT
NA NA TRBJ1-2 TRBV5-1 CASRSERIGYTF TGCGCCAGCAGATCCGAGAGGATCGGCTACACCTTC
NA TRBD2 TRBJ2-2 TRBV10-2 CASSERLGLAGTNTGELFF TGCGCCAGCAGTGAGAGATTGGGACTAGCGGGGACGAACACCGGGGAGCTGTTTTTT
NA TRBD1 TRBJ2-3 TRBV6-2/TRBV6-3 CASSTGGSTDTQYF TGTGCCAGCAGTACAGGGGGATCCACAGATACGCAGTATTTT
NA NA TRBJ1-5 TRBV7-2 CASSLISTQPQHF TGTGCCAGCAGCTTAATCTCTACTCAGCCCCAGCATTTT
NA NA TRBJ2-3 TRBV7-6 CASSLAGRSSTDTQYF TGTGCCAGCAGCTTAGCGGGGCGGTCTAGCACAGATACGCAGTATTTT
NA TRBD2 TRBJ2-7 TRBV29-1 CSVEVRGGRFPGEQYF TGCAGCGTTGAAGTGCGTGGCGGGAGGTTTCCAGGAGAGCAGTACTTC
NA NA TRBJ2-1 TRBV5-4 CASSLFIDNEQFF TGTGCCAGCAGCCTTTTTATAGACAATGAGCAGTTCTTC
NA TRBD1 TRBJ2-2 TRBV3-1/TRBV3-2 CASSQGTGHNTGELFF TGTGCCAGCAGCCAAGGGACAGGACATAACACCGGGGAGCTGTTTTTT
NA TRBD1 TRBJ1-1 TRBV11-2 CASTQSGGGEAFF TGTGCCAGCACCCAATCAGGGGGAGGCGAAGCTTTCTTT
NA NA TRBJ1-2 TRBV28 CASGTPLRSYGYTF TGTGCCAGCGGGACACCCTTAAGGAGCTATGGCTACACCTTC
NA NA TRBJ2-7 TRBV2 CASIPWRQGGEQYF TGTGCCAGCATTCCCTGGCGGCAGGGCGGAGAGCAGTACTTC
many TRBD2 TRBJ2-7 TRBV4-1 CASSQRAGVFHEQYF TGCGCCAGCAGCCAAAGGGCGGGAGTATTCCACGAGCAGTACTTC
once TRBD2 TRBJ2-3 TRBV5-4 CATSRGLAGGGGDTQYF TGTGCCACCTCCCGGGGACTAGCGGGGGGGGGTGGAGATACGCAGTATTTT
NA TRBD2 TRBJ2-1 TRBV6-4 CASSDAGTSGDYNEQFF TGTGCCAGCAGTGACGCGGGGACTAGCGGGGACTACAATGAGCAGTTCTTC
NA NA TRBJ1-2 TRBV6-5 CASSPGPSYGYTF TGTGCCAGCAGTCCTGGCCCCTCCTATGGCTACACCTTC
NA TRBD1 TRBJ1-5 TRBV30 CAWRTGGNQPQHF TGTGCCTGGAGGACAGGGGGCAATCAGCCCCAGCATTTT
once TRBD1 TRBJ1-6 TRBV4-2 CASSQEDGRTGGRSPLHF TGTGCCAGCAGCCAAGAAGATGGGAGGACAGGGGGCCGGTCACCCCTCCACTTT
few TRBD2 TRBJ2-1 TRBV9 CASSVGGGSGQQFF TGTGCCAGCAGCGTAGGGGGCGGGAGCGGACAGCAGTTCTTC
NA NA TRBJ1-6 TRBV3-1/TRBV3-2 CASSHGDSNSPLHF TGTGCCAGCAGCCACGGAGACAGTAATTCACCCCTCCACTTT
NA TRBD2 TRBJ2-5 TRBV11-2 CASSLVSAGGGAETQYF TGTGCCAGCAGCTTAGTATCTGCGGGAGGGGGGGCAGAGACCCAGTACTTC
few TRBD2 TRBJ2-2 TRBV7-3 CASSPGTRNTGELFF TGTGCCAGCAGCCCCGGGACTAGAAACACCGGGGAGCTGTTTTTT
NA TRBD1 TRBJ2-7 TRBV7-2 CASSLVPTGIYEQYF TGTGCCAGCAGCTTAGTCCCGACAGGGATCTACGAGCAGTACTTC
NA NA TRBJ1-2 TRBV7-9 CASSRRDGDGYTF TGTGCCAGCAGCCGCCGGGATGGGGATGGCTACACCTTC